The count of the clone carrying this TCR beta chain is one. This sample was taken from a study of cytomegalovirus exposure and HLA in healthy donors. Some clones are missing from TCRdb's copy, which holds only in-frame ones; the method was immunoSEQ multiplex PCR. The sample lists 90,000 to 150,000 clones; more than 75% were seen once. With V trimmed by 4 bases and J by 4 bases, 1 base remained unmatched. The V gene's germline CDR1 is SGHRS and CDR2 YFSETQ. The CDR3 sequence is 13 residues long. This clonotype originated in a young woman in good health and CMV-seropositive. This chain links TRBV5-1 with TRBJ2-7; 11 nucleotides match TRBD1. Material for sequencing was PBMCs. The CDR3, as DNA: TGCGCCAGCAGCAGGGACAGGGGGTACGAGCAGTACTTC. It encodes CASSRDRGYEQYF.